Below, 9 T cell receptor beta chains from the same sample are listed, as sequenced in a study of blood T cell repertoires in COVID-19 (dated by TCRdb to about 2020). The library came from the immunoSEQ multiplex PCR assay. TCRdb mirrors the immuneACCESS table, restricted to in-frame sequences. Some clones are absent from its copies; in checked studies, under half trace to an unresolved V gene, and the reason for the others is unknown. This sample gives about 280,000 clones in total; 83% of them show up just once. The ten most abundant clones make up approximately 10% of the sample. The sequenced sample consisted of peripheral blood. The receptors stem from a woman in her fifties or sixties who had recovered from COVID-19.

The chain employs TRBV24-1 and TRBJ1-1; 8 positions match TRBD1. Germline values: CDR1 KGHDR, CDR2 SFDVKD. CDR3 length equals 14 residues. V lost 6 bases, J lost 2 bases, and 4 bases stayed unmatched. The CDR3 here is CATSSGQGNTEAFF. DNA for the CDR3: TGTGCCACCAGTAGCGGACAGGGTAACACTGAAGCTTTCTTT.

The chain is built from TRBV9 and TRBJ2-5, with D unclear. Germline CDR1 and CDR2: SGDLS and YYNGEE. The CDR3 sequence is 13 residues long. The V and J ends lost 0 bases and 5 bases respectively, with 8 bases between them. CDR3 nucleotides: TGTGCCAGCAGCGTAGCAAGCATGGAGACCCAGTACTTC. Translated, it gives CASSVASMETQYF.

The chain employs TRBV6-5 and TRBJ2-5, with 8 bases matching TRBD1. V lost 5 bases and J lost 0; bases outside the gene matches: 2. CDR1 and CDR2 from the germline V gene are MNHEY and SVGAGI. The CDR3 is made up of 14 amino acids. DNA of the CDR3: TGTGCCAGCAGTAGACAGGGGTACCAAGAGACCCAGTACTTC. Translating gives CASSRQGYQETQYF.

V gene TRBV27 combines with J gene TRBJ1-2; 8 nucleotides match TRBD1. The germline V gene has CDR1 MNHEY and CDR2 SMNVEV (reference sequence). V dropped 3 bases and J dropped 2; count of bases not matched to a gene: 5. The length of the CDR3 is 15 residues. CDR3 amino acids: CASSLARGQNYGYTF. The CDR3 nucleotides are TGTGCCAGCAGTTTGGCCAGGGGGCAAAACTATGGCTACACCTTC.

The CDR3 region is CASSPLANNEQFF. The CDR3 DNA is TGTGCCAGTAGTCCCCTAGCGAACAATGAGCAGTTCTTC. This sequence joins TRBV19 and TRBJ2-1, with D possibly TRBD2 on 6 matching bases. In germline, CDR1 is LNHDA, CDR2 SQIVND (reference sequence). The CDR3 runs 13 residues. Trimming stripped 5 bases from V and 5 bases from J, with 10 bases between.

The chain has TRBV28 and TRBJ2-6; D gene unclear. Germline values: CDR1 MDHEN, CDR2 SYDVKM. The CDR3 is made up of 15 amino acids. V was cut by 6 bases and J by 0 bases, with 9 bases left in between. CDR3 coding DNA: TGTGCCAGCAGAACCCCGAGCTCTGGGGCCAACGTCCTGACTTTC. This sequence encodes CASRTPSSGANVLTF.

The rearrangement links TRBV11-1 to TRBJ2-1, with D possibly being TRBD1 (5 bases). Trimming pared 1 base from V and 3 bases from J, leaving 7 bases between. CDR1 and CDR2 (germline): SGHAT, FQDESV (reference sequence). This CDR3 spans 14 amino acids. The CDR3 DNA follows: TGTGCCAGCAGCTTAGAGGGGTACTACAATGAGCAGTTCTTC. Translation gives CASSLEGYYNEQFF.

V and J are TRBV7-6 and TRBJ2-7; no clear D. Germline V gene lookup returns CDR1 SGHVS and CDR2 FNYEAQ. The CDR3 loop spans 14 amino acids. The germline V and J ends were trimmed by 1 base and 0 bases, with 7 bases remaining between them. The CDR3 DNA reads TGTGCCAGCAGCTTAGACACCAACTCCTACGAGCAGTACTTC. Translated: CASSLDTNSYEQYF. Variable domain in full (rest from reference TRBV7-6 and TRBJ2-7): GAGVSQSPRYKVTKRGQDVALRCDPISGHVSLYWYRQALGQGPEFLTYFNYEAQQDKSGLPNDRFSAERPEGSISTLTIQRTEQRDSAMYRCASSLDTNSYEQYFGPGTRLTVT.

This chain connects TRBV5-1 to TRBJ2-7, with TRBD1 matching 8 bases. CDR3 length equals 12 residues. Trimming removed 4 bases from V and 6 bases from J; junction bases left unmatched: 3. Germline values: CDR1 SGHRS, CDR2 YFSETQ. CDR3 sequence (DNA): TGCGCCAGCAGCCAGACAGGGGCCGAGCAGTACTTC. The encoded protein is CASSQTGAEQYF.